These 3 T cell receptor beta chains originate from one sample sequenced in a study of neoadjuvant anti-PD-1 for oral cavity cancer. Profiling relied on immunoSEQ multiplex PCR, and the TCRdb table lists in-frame clones only, not all of them. The table lists under 20,000 clones, roughly 70% of them singletons. The specimen comprised PBMCs, sampled before nivolumab (anti-PD-1) treatment. The receptors were sampled from a person aged 40 to 85 with oral cavity squamous cell carcinoma.

The V gene is TRBV7-8, the J gene TRBJ1-2; 7 nucleotides align to TRBD1. Germline V CDR1 and CDR2: SGHVS, FQNEAQ. The V and J ends lost 4 bases and 8 bases, in that order; junction bases with no gene match: 22. CDR3 length: 18 residues. CDR3 amino acids: CASSSTTGGNRGGSGYTF. The CDR3 coding sequence is TGTGCCAGCAGCTCCACCACGGGGGGGAACAGGGGAGGTTCCGGCTACACCTTC.

This clone was observed a handful of times. The gene calls are TRBV5-1 and TRBJ1-3; 7 nucleotides line up with TRBD1. Germline-derived CDR1 and CDR2 are SGHRS and YFSETQ. The junction had 9 bases not matched to a gene; V was cut back by 3 bases and J by 6 bases. This CDR3 comprises 15 residues. The CDR3 protein is CASSSQQGQLNTIYF. The CDR3 DNA reads TGCGCCAGCAGCTCCCAGCAGGGACAGCTAAACACCATATATTTT. The full variable domain, with the rest looked up from reference TRBV5-1 and TRBJ1-3, is KAGVTQTPRYLIKTRGQQVTLSCSPISGHRSVSWYQQTPGQGLQFLFEYFSETQRNKGNFPGRFSGRQFSNSRSEMNVSTLELGDSALYLCASSSQQGQLNTIYFGEGSWLTVV.

This clone was seen more than once but under ten times. The chain combines TRBV29-1 with TRBJ1-1; D perhaps matches TRBD1 (5 bases). Trimming took off 7 bases at V and 7 bases at J, with 16 bases between the two ends. CDR1 and CDR2 from the germline V gene are SQVTM and ANQGSEA. The CDR3 consists of 12 residues. The CDR3 is CSGLWGTHEAFF. The CDR3 nucleotides read TGCAGCGGGTTATGGGGGACGCATGAAGCTTTCTTT.